This T cell receptor (beta chain) was identified in a study of blood T cell repertoires in COVID-19. For the study at large: Material from acute and convalescent COVID-19 was sourced from the United States, Italy and Spain. T cells, B-cell-depleted T cells, or PBMCs supplied cDNA or gDNA.

Original methodology: For nucleated cells, counts were estimated from reference gene primer amplification. Produced via immunoSEQ multiplex PCR; TCRdb's table is partial and in-frame only. V and J calls and clone size are copied from that table; D and trimming were computed from the DNA. This sample has 120,000 or so clones, with under 85% found just once. J gave up 6 bases and V 2 bases, and 7 bases lay outside the gene matches. CDR1 and CDR2 from the germline V gene are MGHRA and YSYEKL. The CDR3 extends over 15 amino acids. The rearrangement links TRBV4-1 to TRBJ2-7; TRBD2 matches 10 bases. The clonotype comes from a man aged 60-69 years with acute or convalescent COVID-19. The material sequenced was peripheral blood. CDR3 sequence (DNA): TGCGCCAGCAGCCAAACTAGCGGGAACACTTTCGAGCAGTACTTC. This codes for CASSQTSGNTFEQYF.